Listed below are T cell receptor beta chains from one sample, sequenced in a study of beta chain features in type 1 diabetes. Produced via immunoSEQ multiplex PCR; TCRdb's table is partial and in-frame only. The sample lists approximately 380,000 clones, roughly 15% occurring once. Sample: naive CD4+ T cells from blood. These receptors originate from a woman younger than 30 in good health. Each CDR3 is given with its conserved first and last residue. Each record gives: clone size, D gene, J gene, V gene, CDR3 DNA, CDR3 protein. D genes are given only for firm matches. Clone size is shown for a subset of rows, as once, few, many or a class of expanded clone.

. | . | TRBJ1-2 | TRBV5-1 | TGCGCCAGCAGCGTCCAGGGAAGTGGCTACACCTTC | CASSVQGSGYTF
few | TRBD1 | TRBJ1-1 | TRBV7-9 | TGTGCCAGCTCCCCGGGACAGGCCCGTAGCGGAACTGAAGCTTTCTTT | CASSPGQARSGTEAFF
. | TRBD1 | TRBJ2-7 | TRBV2 | TGTGCCAGCAGCGCCGAACAGGGGGCTGTCGAGCAGTACTTC | CASSAEQGAVEQYF
. | . | TRBJ1-3 | TRBV7-2 | TGTGCCAGCAGCTTAGCACCAGGGATAGGAAACACCATATATTTT | CASSLAPGIGNTIYF
few | . | TRBJ2-1 | TRBV2 | TGTGCCAGCAGATTGATACAGGGAAGGGAGCAGTTCTTC | CASRLIQGREQFF
few | TRBD2 | TRBJ2-1 | TRBV28 | TGTGCCAGCACCCGGGGACTAGCGGGAAACAATGAGCAGTTCTTC | CASTRGLAGNNEQFF
. | TRBD1 | TRBJ1-2 | TRBV5-1 | TGCGCCAGCAGCTTGAGTGCAGGGGGCAGAGGCTACACCTTC | CASSLSAGGRGYTF
few | TRBD2 | TRBJ2-1 | TRBV5-1 | TGCGCCAGCAGCGGATGGACTAGGGCCAATGAGCAGTTCTTC | CASSGWTRANEQFF
. | TRBD2 | TRBJ2-1 | TRBV29-1 | TGCAGCGTTGAGCGGCTAGCGGGATACAATGAGCAGTTCTTC | CSVERLAGYNEQFF
. | TRBD2 | TRBJ2-3 | TRBV4-3 | TGCGCCAGCAGCCTTCGACTAGCGTACACTAGCACAGATACGCAGTATTTT | CASSLRLAYTSTDTQYF
. | . | TRBJ1-4 | TRBV27 | TGTGCCAGCAGTTTCTGGGCCTTAAGATCTGAAAAACTGTTTTTT | CASSFWALRSEKLFF
. | . | TRBJ2-5 | TRBV6-5 | TGTGCCAGCCACAGTGGGGCTCCCCCTGGGGCCCAGTACTTC | CASHSGAPPGAQYF
few | . | TRBJ2-3 | TRBV6-5 | TGTGCCAGCAGTTACTCTTACGCTCCGGGCACAGATACGCAGTATTTT | CASSYSYAPGTDTQYF
few | . | TRBJ2-1 | TRBV9 | TGTGCCAGCAGCCCCGCGCGCAATGAGCAGTTCTTC | CASSPARNEQFF
. | . | TRBJ1-1 | TRBV29-1 | TGCAGCGTAGGTCGGGTCAACACTGAAGCTTTCTTT | CSVGRVNTEAFF
few | TRBD2 | TRBJ2-5 | TRBV29-1 | TGCAGCGGGGGACTAGCGGGAGGGCCCTTGGAGACCCAGTACTTC | CSGGLAGGPLETQYF
. | . | TRBJ1-5 | TRBV30 | TGTGCCTGGCAATTTGGCAGCAATCAGCCCCAGCATTTT | CAWQFGSNQPQHF
. | . | TRBJ2-1 | TRBV30 | TGTGCCTGGAGTAGCGTTGCGGACAATGAGCAGTTCTTC | CAWSSVADNEQFF
. | . | TRBJ2-2 | TRBV20-1 | TGCAGTGCTAGGACTGCCGGGGAGCTGTTTTTT | CSARTAGELFF
. | TRBD1 | TRBJ1-5 | TRBV30 | TGTGCCTGGAACAGGGGTAGCAATCAGCCCCAGCATTTT | CAWNRGSNQPQHF
. | TRBD2 | TRBJ2-5 | TRBV7-2 | TGTGCCAGCAGCCGGACTAGCGGGAGGTGGGAGGAGACCCAGTACTTC | CASSRTSGRWEETQYF
. | TRBD2 | TRBJ2-7 | TRBV5-4 | TGTGCCAGCAGCTTGGTAACGGGAGGCAGCAACGAGCAGTACTTC | CASSLVTGGSNEQYF
few | TRBD2 | TRBJ2-3 | TRBV7-9 | TGTGCCAGCAGCTTACTTCAGACTAGCGGAGATACGCAGTATTTT | CASSLLQTSGDTQYF
few | TRBD2 | TRBJ2-7 | TRBV14 | TGTGCCAGCAGCCCTAGGACTAGCGGGAGGTCGTACTTC | CASSPRTSGRSYF
few | . | TRBJ2-5 | TRBV5-5 | TGTGCCAGCAGCTCCCCGGGAACTCAAGAGACCCAGTACTTC | CASSSPGTQETQYF
few | . | TRBJ1-1 | TRBV30 | TGTGCCTGGAGTGCCCAATCCGAAGCTTTCTTT | CAWSAQSEAFF
. | . | TRBJ1-2 | TRBV28 | TGTGCCAGCAGTTCCCCTTTGGCCTATGGCTACACCTTC | CASSSPLAYGYTF